This entry describes one T cell receptor beta chain. The data originate from a study of blood T cell repertoires in COVID-19. Resolution of symptoms, clearance, or two negative PCRs was present in recovered Cohort 3 donors. Per the original data handling: Reference gene primer amplification in the assay estimated nucleated cell counts. Profiled with immunoSEQ multiplex PCR; TCRdb holds only in-frame clones, not every one. The V and J calls and clone size come from that table; D and trimming were worked out from the DNA. The repertoire holds about 230,000 clones, 87% seen once, with roughly a tenth in the top ten. Per the germline V gene, CDR1 is SNHLY and CDR2 is FYNNEI. The CDR3 consists of 13 residues. V lost 4 bases and J lost 4, with 10 bases in between.

The origin of this receptor is a man aged 25 to 40 who had recovered from COVID-19. The V and J genes are TRBV2 and TRBJ1-2, with D unresolved. Sequencing input: PBMCs or T cells enriched from blood (not recorded which). CDR3 DNA sequence: TGTGCCAGCAGTGCCGGGGTGGGCTATGGCTACACCTTC. It encodes CASSAGVGYGYTF.